This T cell receptor (beta chain) is drawn from a study of blood T cell repertoires in COVID-19. Sequenced by immunoSEQ multiplex PCR; TCRdb stores in-frame clones only, minus some. The repertoire holds about 50,000 clones, approximately 90% seen once, with 3% to 3.5% in the top ten. This TCR came from a woman between 50 and 59 years old who had recovered from COVID-19. The sequenced material came from PBMCs or T cells enriched from blood (not recorded which).

Here the CDR3 DNA reads TGTGCCAGCTCACCGCAAACTAGCGGCTCCTACAATGAGCAGTTCTTC. This sequence encodes CASSPQTSGSYNEQFF. The chain employs TRBV18 and TRBJ2-1, with 8 bases fitting TRBD2. After removal of 3 bases from V and 0 bases from J, the junction contained 4 bases not matched to a gene. Germline assignment: CDR1 KGHSH and CDR2 LQKENI. The CDR3 runs 16 residues.